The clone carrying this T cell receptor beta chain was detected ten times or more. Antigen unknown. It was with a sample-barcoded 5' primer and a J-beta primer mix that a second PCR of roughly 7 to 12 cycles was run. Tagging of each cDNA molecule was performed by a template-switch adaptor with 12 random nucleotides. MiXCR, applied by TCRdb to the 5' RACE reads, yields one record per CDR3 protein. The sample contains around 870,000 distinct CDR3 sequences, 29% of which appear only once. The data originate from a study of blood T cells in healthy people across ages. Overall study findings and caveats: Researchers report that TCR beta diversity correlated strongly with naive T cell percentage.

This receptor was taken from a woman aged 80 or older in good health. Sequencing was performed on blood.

The CDR3 loop is CSASPSGPADTQYF. The CDR3 bases are TGCAGTGCTTCCCCTAGCGGCCCAGCAGATACGCAGTATTTT. This rearrangement joins TRBV20-1 to TRBJ2-3; 7 positions match TRBD2. V trimming: 5 bases; J trimming: 4 bases; junction bases outside the gene matches: 9. Per germline, CDR1 DFQATT and CDR2 SNEGSKA (reference sequence). The CDR3 consists of 14 residues.